The rows below give T cell receptor beta chains drawn from one sample of a study of blood T cell repertoires in COVID-19. This table comes from immunoSEQ multiplex PCR, and its TCRdb copy is limited to in-frame clones, with some not included. The table records 250,000 to 300,000 clones, over 75% of them present only once. The specimen was peripheral blood. The origin of the receptors is a woman in her sixties or seventies with acute or convalescent COVID-19. Both conserved end residues are part of each CDR3. A D gene is named only where the DNA matches it firmly.

j_gene,v_gene,d_gene,CDR3aa,CDR3nt
TRBJ1-3,TRBV4-1,.,CASSLQAPGTGNTIYF,TGCGCCAGCAGCCTCCAGGCCCCGGGGACTGGAAACACCATATATTTT
TRBJ1-3,TRBV12-3/TRBV12-4,.,CASRPTVSNTIYF,TGTGCCAGCAGACCTACAGTTTCGAACACCATATATTTT
TRBJ2-7,TRBV25-1,.,CASSPGYEQYF,TGTGCCAGCAGTCCCGGGTACGAGCAGTACTTC
TRBJ1-3,TRBV30,TRBD1,CAWSQEYRTGGNTIYF,TGTGCCTGGAGTCAAGAGTATAGGACAGGGGGAAACACCATATATTTT
TRBJ2-5,TRBV12-3/TRBV12-4,.,CASSFEESQYF,TGTGCCAGCAGTTTTGAAGAGTCCCAGTACTTC
TRBJ1-2,TRBV6-5,.,CASSPGRGFGYTF,TGTGCCAGCAGCCCGGGAAGGGGGTTTGGCTACACCTTC
TRBJ1-3,TRBV7-8,TRBD1,CASSLSPTGVGNTIYF,TGTGCCAGCAGCTTATCCCCGACAGGGGTAGGAAACACCATATATTTT
TRBJ2-3,TRBV11-3,.,CASSAGGFADTQYF,TGTGCCAGCAGCGCTGGGGGGTTCGCAGATACGCAGTATTTT
TRBJ1-3,TRBV19,.,CATTRGPDSGNTIYF,TGTGCCACCACCCGAGGGCCAGACTCTGGAAACACCATATATTTT
TRBJ1-6,TRBV12-3/TRBV12-4,.,CASRGGNSPLHF,TGTGCCAGCAGGGGGGGGAATTCACCCCTCCACTTT